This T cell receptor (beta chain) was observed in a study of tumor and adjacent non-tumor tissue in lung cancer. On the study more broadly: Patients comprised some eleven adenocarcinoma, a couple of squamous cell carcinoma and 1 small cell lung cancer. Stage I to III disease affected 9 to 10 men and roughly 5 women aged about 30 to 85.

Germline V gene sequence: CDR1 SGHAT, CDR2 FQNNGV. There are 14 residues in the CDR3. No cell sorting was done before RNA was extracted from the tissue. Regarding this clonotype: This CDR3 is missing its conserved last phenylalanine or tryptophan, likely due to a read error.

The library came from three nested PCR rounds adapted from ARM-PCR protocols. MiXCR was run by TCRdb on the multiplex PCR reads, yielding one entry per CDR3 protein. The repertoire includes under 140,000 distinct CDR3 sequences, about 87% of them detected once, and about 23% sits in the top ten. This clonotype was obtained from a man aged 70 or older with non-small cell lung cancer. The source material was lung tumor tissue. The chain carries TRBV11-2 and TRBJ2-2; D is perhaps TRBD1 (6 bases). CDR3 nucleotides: TGTACCAGCAGCCTGGACAGTCAGTACGGGGATCTGTTTATT. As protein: CTSSLDSQYGDLFI.